The 30 T cell receptor beta chains below were found in one sample sequenced in a study of regulatory and conventional T cells in RAG deficiency. The sorted conventional CD4+ T cells were CD25-low and CD127-high, with genomic DNA sequenced. Using immunoSEQ multiplex PCR, the repertoire was profiled, and TCRdb retains in-frame clones only, with some absent. The sample contains about 46,000 clones, 80% to 90% of which appear only once. The data also belong to a second study, concerning regulatory T cells. From that study: The primer mix had 52 TRBV and 13 TRBJ primers.

Material: CD4+ effector T cells sorted from blood. The origin of the receptors is a human donor in good health.

This clone was seen only once. The CDR3 DNA reads TGCGCCAGCAGCTTCCAGGGTCACACTGAAGCTTTCTTT. As protein: CASSFQGHTEAFF. V gene TRBV5-1 combines with J gene TRBJ1-1, with D tentatively TRBD1 (5 bases). Germline V gene sequence: CDR1 SGHRS, CDR2 YFSETQ. The CDR3 spans 13 residues. V lost 2 bases to trimming and J lost 3 bases, with 8 bases between them. Together with reference TRBV5-1 and TRBJ1-1, the CDR3 gives the full variable domain: KAGVTQTPRYLIKTRGQQVTLSCSPISGHRSVSWYQQTPGQGLQFLFEYFSETQRNKGNFPGRFSGRQFSNSRSEMNVSTLELGDSALYLCASSFQGHTEAFFGQGTRLTVV.

This clone was detected only a few times. V gene TRBV7-3 combines with J gene TRBJ1-3, with 8 positions matching TRBD1. This CDR3 is built from 15 residues. Germline V gene lookup returns CDR1 SGHTA and CDR2 FQGTGA. With V trimmed by 7 bases and J by 3 bases, 8 bases remained unmatched. The CDR3 DNA reads TGTGCCAGCAACGATTCAGGGGGCGTTGGAAACACCATATATTTT. This codes for CASNDSGGVGNTIYF.

The chain uses TRBV9 and TRBJ2-5, with TRBD2 matching 8 bases. V dropped 3 bases and J dropped 5; count of bases not matched to a gene: 12. The germline V gene has CDR1 SGDLS and CDR2 YYNGEE. The CDR3 contains 16 residues. DNA of the CDR3: TGTGCCAGCAGCGCCGAGCGGGGGAGCGGAGGGGAGACCCAGTACTTC. This codes for CASSAERGSGGETQYF.

The rearrangement uses TRBV6-6 and TRBJ2-2; D gene unclear. This CDR3 spans 12 amino acids. V was cut by 6 bases and J by 6 bases, with 8 bases left in between. Per germline, CDR1 MNHNY and CDR2 SVGAGI (reference sequence). The CDR3 DNA reads as TGTGCCAGCAGCAAACCGTCCGGGGAGCTGTTTTTT. Its protein is CASSKPSGELFF.

This chain uses TRBV18 with TRBJ1-2; D uncertain. The V gene lost 2 bases and the J gene lost 6 bases, with 16 bases spanning the gap. The CDR3 totals 15 residues. Looked up from germline, CDR1 is KGHSH and CDR2 is LQKENI. The CDR3 region is CASSPSQARGDGYTF. CDR3 sequence (DNA): TGTGCCAGCTCACCAAGCCAGGCCCGCGGCGATGGCTACACCTTC.

This CDR3 reads CASSYIDIGYEQFF. As DNA, the CDR3 is TGTGCCAGCAGTTATATAGACATCGGGTATGAGCAGTTCTTC. V is TRBV6-6 and J is TRBJ2-1, with D hard to call. The CDR3 covers 14 residues. Trimming took off 3 bases at V and 8 bases at J, with 14 bases between the two ends. Germline CDR1 and CDR2: MNHNY and SVGAGI (reference sequence).

V and J are TRBV19 and TRBJ2-2; D is possibly TRBD2 (5 bases). V was cut by 3 bases and J by 4 bases, with 15 bases left in between. Germline V lookup: CDR1 LNHDA, CDR2 SQIVND (reference sequence). CDR3 size: 16 residues. CDR3 residues: CASSMFRGSGTGELFF. The CDR3 bases are TGTGCCAGTAGTATGTTTAGAGGGTCGGGCACCGGGGAGCTGTTTTTT.

The V and J genes are TRBV18 and TRBJ2-5; D is ambiguous. Looked up from germline, CDR1 is KGHSH and CDR2 is LQKENI. The length of the CDR3 is 13 residues. The V end was cut by 0 bases, the J end by 5 bases, with 7 bases between. CDR3 in amino acids: CASSPPSTETQYF. CDR3 in DNA: TGTGCCAGCTCACCACCTAGCACGGAGACCCAGTACTTC.

V and J are TRBV7-2 and TRBJ1-2; D is unresolved. CDR1 and CDR2 from the germline V gene are SGHTA and FQGNSA. The CDR3 runs to 12 residues. V gave up 5 bases and J gave up 4 bases, with 8 bases separating them. The CDR3 bases are TGTGCCAGCAGCCCGGGGTCCTATGGCTACACCTTC. Protein: CASSPGSYGYTF.

This CDR3 reads CASSLSGLAVNEQFF. The CDR3 DNA reads as TGCGCCAGCAGCCTATCGGGACTAGCGGTAAATGAGCAGTTCTTC. The V and J genes are TRBV10-1 and TRBJ2-1; 11 bases align to TRBD2. CDR1 and CDR2 from the germline V gene are WNHNN and SYGVQD (reference sequence). There are 15 residues in the CDR3. Trimming took 6 bases from V and 7 from J; bases not matched to a gene: 8.

J is TRBJ1-1 and V is TRBV7-2; D ambiguous. The CDR3 consists of 13 residues. V was shortened by 5 bases and J by 5 bases, with 12 bases between the two germline ends. Germline-derived CDR1 and CDR2 are SGHTA and FQGNSA. CDR3 amino acids: CASSPVVGTEAFF. CDR3 nucleotide sequence: TGTGCCAGCAGCCCGGTCGTGGGGACTGAAGCTTTCTTT.

The CDR3: CASSRLAGVETQYF. CDR3 nucleotide sequence: TGTGCCAGCAGTCGACTAGCGGGAGTCGAGACCCAGTACTTC. This chain links TRBV6-5 with TRBJ2-5; 12 positions match TRBD2. This CDR3 has 14 residues. Germline V gene lookup returns CDR1 MNHEY and CDR2 SVGAGI. With 5 bases clipped from V and 5 bases from J, the junction kept 3 bases outside the gene matches.

The chain has TRBV30 and TRBJ2-4; TRBD1 is a possible D gene (6 bases). Germline CDR1 and CDR2: GTSNPN and SVGIG (reference sequence). Trimming left V 3 bases short and J 0 bases short, with 12 bases between. This CDR3 comprises 15 residues. The CDR3 protein is CAWRALGGAKNIQYF. The CDR3 bases are TGTGCCTGGAGAGCACTAGGGGGAGCCAAAAACATTCAGTACTTC.

This clone was seen more than once but under ten times. This sample includes further DNA sequences coding for the same CDR3. The chain couples TRBV11-2 to TRBJ2-2; D gene ambiguous. Germline CDR1 and CDR2: SGHAT and FQNNGV. CDR3 size: 13 residues. The V end lost 1 base, the J end lost 2 bases, and 2 bases lay between the germline ends. The CDR3, as DNA: TGTGCCAGCAGCTTAGTAAACACCGGGGAGCTGTTTTTT. This encodes CASSLVNTGELFF.

The chain employs TRBV5-1 and TRBJ2-1; TRBD1 agrees at 7 bases. V shed 3 bases, J shed 10 bases, and the junction held 10 bases outside the gene matches. Germline CDR1 and CDR2: SGHRS and YFSETQ. This CDR3 is built from 14 residues. The CDR3 reads CASSSPGQLKEQFF. As DNA, the CDR3 is TGCGCCAGCAGCTCACCGGGACAGTTGAAGGAGCAGTTCTTC. The entire variable domain, with the rest obtained from reference TRBV5-1 and TRBJ2-1, is as follows: KAGVTQTPRYLIKTRGQQVTLSCSPISGHRSVSWYQQTPGQGLQFLFEYFSETQRNKGNFPGRFSGRQFSNSRSEMNVSTLELGDSALYLCASSSPGQLKEQFFGPGTRLTVL.

The rearrangement uses TRBV5-1 and TRBJ1-2; the D is unclear. The germline gives CDR1 SGHRS, CDR2 YFSETQ. Trimming took 0 bases from V and 0 from J, leaving 9 bases between them. This CDR3 comprises 15 residues. The CDR3 DNA is TGCGCCAGCAGCTTGGTGCCCGTATCTAACTATGGCTACACCTTC. Amino acids: CASSLVPVSNYGYTF.

The V gene is TRBV9, the J gene TRBJ2-7; 9 bases map to TRBD1. The V and J ends lost 5 bases and 5 bases, in that order; junction bases with no gene match: 11. CDR1 is SGDLS and CDR2 is YYNGEE in the germline V gene. The CDR3 spans 15 residues. CDR3 bases: TGTGCCAGCAGTACAGCCGGGACAGGGAGGAACGAGCAGTACTTC. As protein: CASSTAGTGRNEQYF.

The rearrangement links TRBV6-1 to TRBJ2-7, with D perhaps given as TRBD1 or TRBD2 (7 bases each). The germline gives CDR1 MNHNS, CDR2 SASEGT. Trimming left V 7 bases short and J 3 bases short, with 19 bases between. This CDR3 region has 15 residues. The CDR3 region is CASIPGGGVGYEQYF. DNA of the CDR3: TGTGCCAGCATCCCAGGGGGGGGAGTGGGCTACGAGCAGTACTTC.

This chain links TRBV2 with TRBJ1-5; no clear D gene. This CDR3 comprises 13 residues. Germline V gene data show CDR1 as SNHLY and CDR2 as FYNNEI. Trimming cost V 4 bases and J 0 bases, with 4 bases left between them. The CDR3 nucleotides are TGTGCCAGCAGTGGGGATAGCAATCAGCCCCAGCATTTT. This sequence encodes CASSGDSNQPQHF.

The chain joins TRBV25-1 to TRBJ1-1, with 7 bases matching TRBD1. J gave up 3 bases and V 3 bases, and 1 base lay outside the gene matches. This CDR3 region has 13 residues. Germline CDR1 MGHDK, CDR2 SYGVNS. CDR3 DNA sequence: TGTGCCAGCAGTGACACAGGGGACACTGAAGCTTTCTTT. This gives the protein CASSDTGDTEAFF.

The rearrangement joins TRBV5-6 to TRBJ2-3; no firm D call. The germline gives CDR1 SGHDT, CDR2 YYEEEE. This CDR3 is 15 amino acids long. Deletions cut 1 base from V and 2 bases from J, with 11 bases between. CDR3 region: CASSLRLQNTDTQYF. The CDR3 DNA sequence: TGTGCCAGCAGCTTGAGGCTGCAGAACACAGATACGCAGTATTTT.

This clone was picked up one time. The V gene is TRBV5-1, the J gene TRBJ2-2, with a weak D call TRBD1 (5 bases). This CDR3 contains 14 residues. V lost 7 bases and J lost 1, with 11 bases in between. The germline CDR1 and CDR2 sequences are SGHRS and YFSETQ. The CDR3 region has the DNA TGCGCCAGCGGGGCTCCCGGGAACACCGGGGAGCTGTTTTTT. It specifies CASGAPGNTGELFF.

The V gene is TRBV7-9, the J gene TRBJ1-4; D remains ambiguous. Trimming left V 1 base short and J 4 bases short, with 16 bases between. The CDR3 runs 17 residues. The germline gives CDR1 SEHNR, CDR2 FQNEAQ (reference sequence). The CDR3 here is CASSLGTSGSLNEKLFF. CDR3 nucleotides: TGTGCCAGCAGCTTAGGAACCTCCGGATCGCTTAATGAAAAACTGTTTTTT.

This rearrangement joins TRBV7-2 to TRBJ1-2; D is unresolved. Germline assignment: CDR1 SGHTA and CDR2 FQGNSA. Trimming cost V 4 bases and J 4 bases, with 16 bases left between them. CDR3 size: 15 residues. The CDR3 reads CASSSTIGGIYGYTF. The CDR3 bases are TGTGCCAGCAGCTCAACTATTGGCGGGATCTATGGCTACACCTTC.

The V gene is TRBV29-1, the J gene TRBJ2-5, with TRBD1 identical over 8 bases. Germline loops: CDR1 SQVTM, CDR2 ANQGSEA. CDR3 size: 13 residues. V lost 7 bases, J lost 5 bases, and 9 bases stayed unmatched. The CDR3 protein is CSAKGQGIETQYF. Here the CDR3 DNA reads TGCAGCGCAAAAGGACAGGGTATCGAGACCCAGTACTTC.

The V and J genes are TRBV27 and TRBJ2-1, with 7 bases matching TRBD1. Germline CDR1 and CDR2: MNHEY and SMNVEV (reference sequence). V lost 3 bases and J lost 3; bases outside the gene matches: 8. The CDR3 loop spans 16 amino acids. CDR3 sequence reads: CASSFGTDARYNEQFF. The CDR3 nucleotides are TGTGCCAGCAGTTTTGGGACAGACGCTCGCTACAATGAGCAGTTCTTC.

V and J are TRBV11-2 and TRBJ2-7; D remains ambiguous. In germline, CDR1 is SGHAT, CDR2 FQNNGV. The CDR3 consists of 12 residues. With 1 base removed from V and 5 bases from J, the gap between germline ends came to 6 bases. The CDR3, as DNA: TGTGCCAGCAGCTTAGTCGGTAACGAGCAGTACTTC. It codes for CASSLVGNEQYF.

The J gene is TRBJ2-1, the V gene TRBV25-1, with D possibly TRBD1 on 6 matching bases. This CDR3 has 15 residues. Deletions cut 5 bases from V and 3 bases from J, with 14 bases between. CDR1 and CDR2 (germline): MGHDK, SYGVNS. CDR3 in amino acids: CASSPTGINYNEQFF. The CDR3 coding sequence is TGTGCCAGCAGTCCAACAGGGATAAACTACAATGAGCAGTTCTTC.

The rearrangement links TRBV9 to TRBJ1-6; D possibly corresponds to TRBD1 (5 bases). Germline CDR1 SGDLS, CDR2 YYNGEE. Trimming shortened V by 1 base and J by 9 bases, and 11 bases separated the two germline ends. The CDR3 consists of 14 residues. The CDR3 here is CASSVRGGLSPLHF. DNA for the CDR3: TGTGCCAGCAGCGTACGGGGGGGACTTTCACCCCTCCACTTT.

The rearrangement uses TRBV7-6 and TRBJ2-1; D not certain. Germline CDR1 and CDR2: SGHVS and FNYEAQ. V dropped 7 bases and J dropped 7 bases, with 14 bases sitting between them. The CDR3 has 13 residues. The CDR3 nucleotides are TGTGCCAGCACTTCGGTAGGTCTTAATGAGCAGTTCTTC. Translating it yields CASTSVGLNEQFF.